This T cell receptor (beta chain) was recovered during a study of beta chain features in type 1 diabetes. Overall study results and limits: There was no resolution here of whether HLA type influences TCRB rearrangement.

Isolated RNA was reverse transcribed in full, so expressed TCRB transcripts were sequenced. Assay used: immunoSEQ multiplex PCR; TCRdb lists only in-frame clones, some missing. The sample lists about 470,000 clones, approximately 31% seen once, with 0.05% to 0.065% in the top ten. To note about this clone: The antigen remains undetermined.

V was trimmed by 1 base and J by 2 bases, leaving 10 bases between them. Per the germline V gene, CDR1 is LGHNA and CDR2 is YSLEER. The CDR3 is 15 amino acids. One heparinised blood draw, averaging roughly 120 mL, came from each donor. The receptor's source is a man in his late teens or twenties in good health. The chain couples TRBV4-3 to TRBJ2-3; D gene unclear. The sample was naive CD4+ T cells from blood. CDR3 amino acids: CASSQGPSNTDTQYF. The CDR3 nucleotides are TGCGCCAGCAGCCAAGGGCCGAGCAACACAGATACGCAGTATTTT.